These T cell receptor beta chains were read from a single sample in a study of CD8 T cells in ankylosing spondylitis. TCRdb fed the 5' RACE reads into MiXCR, producing one record per CDR3 protein. The table includes around 220,000 distinct CDR3 sequences, about 10% detected once. Sequenced: blood, either unsorted or a sorted T cell fraction (not recorded which). These receptors were collected from a male donor with ankylosing spondylitis or in good health (not recorded which). CDR3s include the opening cysteine and the closing phenylalanine or tryptophan. D genes are given only for firm matches. Clone size is given for some rows only: seen once, a few or many times, or a class if the clone is expanded.

abundance	d_gene	j_gene	v_gene	CDR3nt	CDR3aa
many	TRBD1	TRBJ2-7	TRBV20-1	TGCAGTGCCGTAGACAACCGGGACAGCTTCTACGAGCAGTACTTC	CSAVDNRDSFYEQYF
many	TRBD1	TRBJ2-1	TRBV5-1	TGCGCCAGCACTACAGTAGGGACAGCCTACAATGAGCAGTTCTTC	CASTTVGTAYNEQFF
few	TRBD2	TRBJ2-1	TRBV14	TGTGCCAGCAGCCCAGGACTAGCGGGGGGCTATGAGCAGTTCTTC	CASSPGLAGGYEQFF
many	-	TRBJ2-6	TRBV28	TGTGCCAGCATCGAATCAGACTCTTCTGGGGCCAACGTCCTGACTTTC	CASIESDSSGANVLTF
few	TRBD2	TRBJ2-7	TRBV20-1	TGCAGTGCCCTGACTAGCGGGGGAACGGGAGAGCAGTACTTC	CSALTSGGTGEQYF
-	TRBD2	TRBJ2-7	TRBV20-1	TGCAGTGCTAGAATGGCTAGCGGGGTCCTAAGGATTGGGGAGCAGTACTTC	CSARMASGVLRIGEQYF
many	-	TRBJ2-7	TRBV6-4	TGTGCCAGCAGTACCCCAAATTATATCCGGGGATCGAGCTCCTACGAGCAGTACTTC	CASSTPNYIRGSSSYEQYF
many	TRBD2	TRBJ2-3	TRBV9	TGTGCCAGCAGCATGGGACTACCCGATACGCAGTATTTT	CASSMGLPDTQYF
many	-	TRBJ2-2	TRBV20-1	TGCAGTGCTAGAGATTTAAGGGCCGGGGAGCTGTTTTTT	CSARDLRAGELFF
few	-	TRBJ2-6	TRBV6-1	TGTGCCAGCAGCCGACTGCCCTCTGGGGCCAACGTCCTGACTTTC	CASSRLPSGANVLTF
-	TRBD1	TRBJ2-7	TRBV3-1	TGTGCCAGCAGCTGGGACAGGGGAGCCTACGAGCAGTACTTC	CASSWDRGAYEQYF
many	-	TRBJ1-3	TRBV10-3	TGTGCCATCAAGGCCGGGGGGCGCGATAACACCATATATTTT	CAIKAGGRDNTIYF
few	-	TRBJ2-3	TRBV7-2	TGTGCCAGCAGCTTAAAGTGGGTGGGGTGGACGGCAGATACGCAGTATTTT	CASSLKWVGWTADTQYF
-	-	TRBJ2-4	TRBV18	TGTGCCAGCTCACCGGCGGGATTAGCCAAAAACATTCAGTACTTC	CASSPAGLAKNIQYF
many	-	TRBJ2-5	TRBV12-3/TRBV12-4	TGTGCCAGCAGGGCAGGATACCAAGAGACCCAGTACTTC	CASRAGYQETQYF
many	TRBD2	TRBJ2-1	TRBV20-1	TGCAGTGCTGTTAATAGCGGGGGGGGAGGGAGGAATGAGCAGTTCTTC	CSAVNSGGGGRNEQFF
few	-	TRBJ2-4	TRBV2	TGTGCCAGCAGAGAGATCCTAGCCAAAAACATTCAGTACTTC	CASREILAKNIQYF
many	-	TRBJ2-3	TRBV7-2	TGTGCCAGCTCCCGGCTCAGGGGCACAGATACGCAGTATTTT	CASSRLRGTDTQYF
many	TRBD2	TRBJ2-7	TRBV5-1	TGCGCCAGCAGCGGCGGGACTAGCGGGGGAGGGTACGAGCAGTACTTC	CASSGGTSGGGYEQYF
-	-	TRBJ2-1	TRBV3-1	TGTGCCAGCAGCTCGCCCAAGGACTTATACAATGAGCAGTTCTTC	CASSSPKDLYNEQFF
many	-	TRBJ1-1	TRBV7-2	TGTGCCAGCAGCTTATGGAGGGAGAACACTGAAGCTTTCTTT	CASSLWRENTEAFF
many	-	TRBJ2-3	TRBV3-1	TGTGCCAGCAGCCAAGTCCTCGGGGGAGATACGCAGTATTTT	CASSQVLGGDTQYF
many	TRBD2	TRBJ2-1	TRBV20-1	TGCAGTGCTAGAGATGCTAGCGGGGGTATTTCCTACAATGAGCAGTTCTTC	CSARDASGGISYNEQFF
many	-	TRBJ1-1	TRBV7-8	TGTGCCAGCAGCCCCCTTTTTCGGAACACTGAAGCTTTCTTT	CASSPLFRNTEAFF
many	-	TRBJ2-5	TRBV7-2	TGTGCCAGCAGCTTAGTACGCCAAGAGACCCAGTACTTC	CASSLVRQETQYF
few	-	TRBJ1-6	TRBV5-1	TGCGCCAGCTCCAAGGGGGAAAATTCACCCCTCCACTTT	CASSKGENSPLHF
-	TRBD2	TRBJ2-1	TRBV12-3/TRBV12-4	TGTGCCAGCAGTTTACGTGGCGGGGGGGAGGCTGAGCAGTTCTTC	CASSLRGGGEAEQFF
many	-	TRBJ2-2	TRBV5-1	TGCGCCAGCAGCTTGGTCGGCAGCCGGACCACCGGGGAGCTGTTTTTT	CASSLVGSRTTGELFF
few	TRBD2	TRBJ2-3	TRBV6-7	TGTGCCAGCAGTTTCTGGACTAGCGGGGGGGCTAGCACAGATACGCAGTATTTT	CASSFWTSGGASTDTQYF
few	-	TRBJ2-7	TRBV7-9	TGTGCCAGCAGCTTAGAATCGGCAGGGGTGAGGGAGCAGTACTTC	CASSLESAGVREQYF
many	-	TRBJ1-6	TRBV11-1	TGTGCCAGCAGCCAGACCGGACACCCAAATTCACCCCTCCACTTT	CASSQTGHPNSPLHF
many	-	TRBJ2-7	TRBV5-1	TGCGCCAGCAGCTTGCGTGTCGCAGACAGCTCCTACGAGCAGTACTTC	CASSLRVADSSYEQYF
many	TRBD1	TRBJ2-1	TRBV20-1	TGCAGTGCTAGAGGCCTCCGGGACAGCTACAATGAGCAGTTCTTC	CSARGLRDSYNEQFF
many	-	TRBJ2-7	TRBV6-6	TGTGCCAGCACCTACCGGCCCTACGAGCAGTACTTC	CASTYRPYEQYF
few	TRBD1	TRBJ1-1	TRBV9	TGTGCCAGCAGCCCCGCACAGGGGTGGGACACTGAAGCTTTCTTT	CASSPAQGWDTEAFF
many	TRBD2	TRBJ2-5	TRBV20-1	TGCAGTGCTAGAGATCTGTCTGGACTAGCGAGGGGGACCCAGTACTTC	CSARDLSGLARGTQYF
many	-	TRBJ1-2	TRBV9	TGTGCCAGCAGCGTAGTAGACAAGGGCCCTTATGGCTACACCTTC	CASSVVDKGPYGYTF
few	-	TRBJ1-4	TRBV5-1	TGCGCCAGCAGCCCCGACGTTAATGAAAAACTGTTTTTT	CASSPDVNEKLFF
many	-	TRBJ2-3	TRBV5-6	TGTGCCAGCAGCCGGACTTGGGCAGATACGCAGTATTTT	CASSRTWADTQYF
-	-	TRBJ2-5	TRBV7-8	TGTGCCAGCAGCGCACAGGGAGCGTATGAGACCCAGTACTTC	CASSAQGAYETQYF
many	-	TRBJ1-6	TRBV5-1	TGCGCCAGCAGTTTCGACCCGCCTAATTCACCCCTCCACTTT	CASSFDPPNSPLHF
many	TRBD1	TRBJ1-5	TRBV18	TGTGCCAGCTCATCAACCCCGGGACAGGGGGCGGCTCAGCCCCAGCATTTT	CASSSTPGQGAAQPQHF
many	TRBD2	TRBJ2-1	TRBV7-2	TGTGCCAGCAAAAGCGGGGGGAGCAATGAGCAGTTCTTC	CASKSGGSNEQFF
many	-	TRBJ1-6	TRBV25-1	TGTGCCAGTTCGGGAGGGGGGTTTGATAATTCACCCCTCCACTTT	CASSGGGFDNSPLHF
many	TRBD1	TRBJ1-1	TRBV29-1	TGCAGCGTAACCGACAGGGTAACTGAAGCTTTCTTT	CSVTDRVTEAFF
many	-	TRBJ2-1	TRBV7-9	TGTGCCAGCAGCCGGGGGGGACAGGCCCACAATGAGCAGTTCTTC	CASSRGGQAHNEQFF
many	-	TRBJ2-1	TRBV20-1	TGCAGTGCTAGCGGGGGCCCTTCCTACAATGAGCAGTTCTTC	CSASGGPSYNEQFF
-	-	TRBJ1-1	TRBV7-3	TGTGCCAGCAGTCCGGGTTTATGGGCTGAAGCTTTCTTT	CASSPGLWAEAFF
-	TRBD1	TRBJ2-7	TRBV29-1	TGCAGCGTGGGACAGCACTCCTACGAGCAGTACTTC	CSVGQHSYEQYF